This T cell receptor beta chain was captured in a study of esophageal squamous cell carcinoma under preoperative chemotherapy. Across the study: Samples included peripheral blood T cells as well as tumor-infiltrating lymphocytes.

Note on this clonotype: As yet, its antigen is unknown. One junction end does not reproduce the germline sequence, and a read error may be involved.

Study-level findings and limits: Peripheral T cells migrating into the tumor appeared to partly supply post-treatment tumor-infiltrating lymphocytes. Abundant clones tended to shrink rather than expand after paclitaxel-nedaplatin.

TCRdb redid the calling of the PCR reads with MiXCR, one entry per CDR3 protein. The sample holds approximately 15,000 distinct CDR3 sequences, roughly 60% seen once. Per the germline V gene, CDR1 is ENHRY and CDR2 is SYGVKD. The CDR3 runs 14 residues. Indicated time point: before preoperative PTX-NDP chemotherapy. V usage is TRBV10-3 and J usage is TRBJ2-3; tentative D call: TRBD2 (7 bases). This material was acquired from a patient given preoperative chemotherapy. The TCR comes from a human donor with esophageal squamous cell carcinoma. The donor label of this sample is uncertain. CDR3 loop: CAGGKAGRTDAQYF. CDR3 DNA: TGTGCGGGCGGAAAGGCCGGGAGGACAGATGCGCAGTATTTT.